These 14 T cell receptor beta chains originate from one sample sequenced in a study of beta chain features in type 1 diabetes. Expressed TCRB transcripts got sequenced, as all isolated RNA was reverse transcribed. Clones were read by immunoSEQ multiplex PCR, and TCRdb kept only the in-frame ones, dropping some. The sample has around 500,000 clones, approximately 10% seen once. Sequences were obtained from naive CD4+ T cells from blood. The origin of the receptors is a woman younger than 30 in good health.

This clone was picked up a small number of times. This chain connects TRBV7-3 to TRBJ2-5, with TRBD2 matching 9 bases. The CDR3 totals 18 residues. Germline-derived CDR1 and CDR2 are SGHTA and FQGTGA. V gave up 2 bases and J gave up 4 bases; unmatched junction bases: 14. Written as DNA, the CDR3 is TGTGCCAGCAGCTTAGGGACCCTCGAGCGGGGGGTCAGAGAGACCCAGTACTTC. It specifies CASSLGTLERGVRETQYF. Full variable domain (outside the CDR3, taken from reference TRBV7-3 and TRBJ2-5): GAGVSQTPSNKVTEKGKYVELRCDPISGHTALYWYRQSLGQGPEFLIYFQGTGAADDSGLPNDRFFAVRPEGSVSTLKIQRTERGDSAVYLCASSLGTLERGVRETQYFGPGTRLLVL.

This clone came up a few times. The V and J genes are TRBV6-1 and TRBJ1-1; D remains unclear. The CDR3 is 12 residues long. The ends were cut back, 7 bases at V and 3 bases at J, with 9 bases in the middle. CDR1 MNHNS and CDR2 SASEGT come from the germline V gene. The CDR3 loop is CASMPGYTEAFF. DNA of the CDR3: TGTGCCAGCATGCCGGGGTACACTGAAGCTTTCTTT.

This rearrangement joins TRBV11-1 to TRBJ1-1; TRBD1 aligns across 9 bases. The CDR3 has 15 amino acids. The germline V gene has CDR1 SGHAT and CDR2 FQDESV (reference sequence). V shed 5 bases and J 1 base; nucleotides not matched to a gene: 5. CDR3 coding DNA: TGTGCCAGCAGCCGATCGGGACAGGGGAACACTGAAGCTTTCTTT. Its protein product is CASSRSGQGNTEAFF.

The genes are TRBV7-9 and TRBJ1-4, with D unresolved. The length of the CDR3 is 14 residues. V was pared by 5 bases and J by 2 bases, with 9 bases between. Germline V CDR1 and CDR2: SEHNR, FQNEAQ (reference sequence). The CDR3 nucleotides read TGTGCCAGCAGCCATGCGGGGACTAATGAAAAACTGTTTTTT. This translates into CASSHAGTNEKLFF.

This clone was counted a few times. The rearrangement links TRBV11-3 to TRBJ2-3; D is undetermined. Germline V gives CDR1 SGHNT, CDR2 YENEEA. V lost 1 base to trimming and J lost 2 bases, with 10 bases between them. This CDR3 has 15 residues. CDR3 sequence reads: CASSLGPPYTDTQYF. CDR3 DNA sequence: TGTGCCAGCAGCTTAGGGCCCCCCTACACAGATACGCAGTATTTT.

The chain is built from TRBV2 and TRBJ2-3; D is undetermined. CDR3 size: 15 residues. V was shortened by 6 bases and J by 0 bases, with 13 bases between the two germline ends. Germline assignment: CDR1 SNHLY and CDR2 FYNNEI. CDR3 amino acids: CASSKTEASTDTQYF. DNA of the CDR3: TGTGCCAGCAGCAAAACTGAAGCTAGCACAGATACGCAGTATTTT.

This chain links TRBV18 with TRBJ2-7, with 8 bases matching TRBD1. The CDR3 extends over 14 amino acids. Germline V gene sequence: CDR1 KGHSH, CDR2 LQKENI. CDR3 nucleotides: TGTGCCAGCTCCCCACGGACAGGGAAGGGCGAGCAGTACGTC. As protein: CASSPRTGKGEQYV.

CDR3 DNA sequence: TGCAGCACAACGCGGACTAGCGGGAGCAATGAGCAGTTCTTC. Residues: CSTTRTSGSNEQFF. This chain connects TRBV29-1 to TRBJ2-1; 13 bases match TRBD2. Per the germline V gene, CDR1 is SQVTM and CDR2 is ANQGSEA. The CDR3 has 14 amino acids. V lost 8 bases, J lost 6 bases, and 7 bases stayed unmatched.

A word on this clone: An end of the junction does not agree with germline; a read error may underlie this. The chain recombines TRBV29-1 with TRBJ2-2, with D tentatively TRBD2 (5 bases). CDR1 and CDR2 (germline): SQVTM, ANQGSEA. The length of the CDR3 is 14 residues. The CDR3 sequence is CSGEVAIGTGELFF. The CDR3 coding sequence is TGCAGCGGTGAAGTAGCGATTGGAACCGGGGAGCTGTTTTTT.

The sample holds a few counts of this clone. The chain couples TRBV6-5 to TRBJ2-2; D possibly corresponds to TRBD1 (5 bases). CDR3 size: 14 residues. The germline V gene has CDR1 MNHEY and CDR2 SVGAGI. The V end was cut by 6 bases, the J end by 5 bases, with 13 bases between. CDR3 nucleotide sequence: TGTGCCAGCAGGATCATAACAGGAACCGGGGAGCTGTTTTTT. Amino acid sequence: CASRIITGTGELFF.

This clone has more than one count but fewer than ten. This specimen includes other DNA sequences encoding the same CDR3. This chain links TRBV20-1 with TRBJ2-4; no definite D call. Germline CDR1 is DFQATT and CDR2 is SNEGSKA (reference sequence). V gave up 6 bases and J gave up 2 bases, with 5 bases separating them. This CDR3 has 11 amino acids. The CDR3 loop reads CSAGPKNIQYF. The DNA for the CDR3 is TGCAGTGCAGGGCCCAAAAACATTCAGTACTTC.

J is TRBJ2-7 and V is TRBV2, with 7 bases aligning to TRBD2. The CDR3 is made up of 12 amino acids. The V and J ends lost 8 bases and 3 bases, in that order; junction bases with no gene match: 4. The V gene's germline CDR1 is SNHLY and CDR2 FYNNEI. CDR3 amino acids: CASERENYEQYF. In DNA form, the CDR3 reads TGTGCCAGCGAGCGGGAAAACTACGAGCAGTACTTC.

The V gene is TRBV7-9, the J gene TRBJ2-7, with D perhaps TRBD1 (5 bases). There are 11 residues in the CDR3. Trimming shortened V by 5 bases and J by 7 bases, and 9 bases separated the two germline ends. Germline V gives CDR1 SEHNR, CDR2 FQNEAQ (reference sequence). CDR3 sequence: CASSAKGEQYF. The CDR3 DNA reads as TGTGCCAGCAGCGCTAAGGGGGAGCAGTACTTC.

This clone has only a few counts. The V call is TRBV5-1, the J call TRBJ1-1, with 8 bases aligning to TRBD1. V gave up 4 bases and J gave up 3 bases; unmatched junction bases: 8. Germline V gene sequence: CDR1 SGHRS, CDR2 YFSETQ. CDR3 size: 15 residues. The CDR3 DNA sequence: TGCGCCAGCAGCGGAATGGGGACAGGATACACTGAAGCTTTCTTT. It translates to CASSGMGTGYTEAFF.